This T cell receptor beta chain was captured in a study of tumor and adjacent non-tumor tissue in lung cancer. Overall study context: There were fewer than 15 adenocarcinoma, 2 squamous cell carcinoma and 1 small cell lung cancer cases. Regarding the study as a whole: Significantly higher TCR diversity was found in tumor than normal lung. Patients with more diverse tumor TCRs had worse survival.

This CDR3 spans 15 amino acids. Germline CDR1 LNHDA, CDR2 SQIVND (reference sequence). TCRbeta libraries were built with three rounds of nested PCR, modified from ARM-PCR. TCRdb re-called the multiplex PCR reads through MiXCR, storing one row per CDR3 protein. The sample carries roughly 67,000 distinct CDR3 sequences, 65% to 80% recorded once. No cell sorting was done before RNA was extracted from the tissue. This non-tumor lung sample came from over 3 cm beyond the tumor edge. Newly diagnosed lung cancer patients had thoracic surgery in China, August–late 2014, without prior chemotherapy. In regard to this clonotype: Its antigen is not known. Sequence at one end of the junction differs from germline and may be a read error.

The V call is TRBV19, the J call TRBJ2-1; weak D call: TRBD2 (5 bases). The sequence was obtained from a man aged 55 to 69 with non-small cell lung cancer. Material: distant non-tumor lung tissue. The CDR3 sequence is CARTSSGSSYNEQFF. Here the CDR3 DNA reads TGTGCCCGTACAAGCAGCGGCAGCTCCTATAATGAGCAGTTCTTC.